These T cell receptor beta chains were read from a single sample in a study of blood T cell repertoires in COVID-19. Here immunoSEQ multiplex PCR was the method, and the copy in TCRdb shows in-frame clones only, minus some. Altogether about 120,000 clones are present, around four fifths being singletons, with the ten largest covering around a quarter. The sequenced sample was peripheral blood. Receptor source: a human donor in a cohort sampled during active COVID-19. The CDR3 runs from the conserved cysteine through the conserved F or W. Fields, in order: D gene, J gene, clone size, V gene, CDR3 protein, CDR3 DNA. A D gene is named only where the DNA matches it firmly. For some rows the clone size is stated as once, few or many, or as a class when expanded; others skip it.

D gene: TRBD1; J gene: TRBJ1-1; clone size: few; V gene: TRBV27; CDR3 protein: CASSRQGTEAFF; CDR3 DNA: TGTGCCAGCAGTAGACAGGGGACTGAAGCTTTCTTT
D gene: TRBD1; J gene: TRBJ2-7; clone size: NA; V gene: TRBV7-9; CDR3 protein: CASSLEVGTGSYEQYF; CDR3 DNA: TGTGCCAGCAGCTTAGAGGTTGGGACAGGGTCCTACGAGCAGTACTTC
D gene: NA; J gene: TRBJ1-5; clone size: NA; V gene: TRBV5-3; CDR3 protein: CARSLESKGVNRVRPQHF; CDR3 DNA: TGTGCCAGAAGCTTGGAATCAAAGGGGGTGAATAGAGTCCGGCCCCAGCATTTT
D gene: NA; J gene: TRBJ1-6; clone size: NA; V gene: TRBV7-6; CDR3 protein: CASSGPRAPLHF; CDR3 DNA: TGTGCCAGCAGCGGCCCGCGGGCACCCCTCCACTTT
D gene: TRBD1; J gene: TRBJ2-3; clone size: once; V gene: TRBV5-1; CDR3 protein: CASSLDGQGNTDTQYF; CDR3 DNA: TGCGCCAGCAGCTTGGATGGACAGGGGAACACAGATACGCAGTATTTT
D gene: NA; J gene: TRBJ2-7; clone size: once; V gene: TRBV7-8; CDR3 protein: CASSLNQPGQRSSYEQYF; CDR3 DNA: TGTGCCAGCAGCTTGAATCAACCGGGACAAAGGAGCTCCTACGAGCAGTACTTC
D gene: NA; J gene: TRBJ2-2; clone size: NA; V gene: TRBV7-9; CDR3 protein: CASSRPWGGKNTGELFF; CDR3 DNA: TGTGCCAGCAGCCGCCCGTGGGGCGGTAAAAACACCGGGGAGCTGTTTTTT
D gene: NA; J gene: TRBJ1-4; clone size: NA; V gene: TRBV5-1; CDR3 protein: CASSGAGNEKLFF; CDR3 DNA: TGCGCCAGCAGCGGGGCAGGGAATGAAAAACTGTTTTTT
D gene: TRBD1; J gene: TRBJ1-1; clone size: few; V gene: TRBV11-2; CDR3 protein: CASSLLTGLNTEAFF; CDR3 DNA: TGTGCCAGCAGCTTATTGACAGGGTTGAACACTGAAGCTTTCTTT
D gene: TRBD1; J gene: TRBJ1-1; clone size: few; V gene: TRBV25-1; CDR3 protein: CASSLRQGAAEAFF; CDR3 DNA: TGTGCCAGCAGTCTCCGACAGGGGGCGGCTGAAGCTTTCTTT
D gene: TRBD2; J gene: TRBJ2-2; clone size: NA; V gene: TRBV2; CDR3 protein: CASRSSGGKAGELFF; CDR3 DNA: TGTGCCAGCAGGTCGAGCGGGGGGAAGGCCGGGGAGCTGTTTTTT
D gene: TRBD2; J gene: TRBJ2-5; clone size: NA; V gene: TRBV7-6; CDR3 protein: CASSLASGGLETQYF; CDR3 DNA: TGTGCCAGCAGCTTAGCGTCGGGGGGTTTGGAGACCCAGTACTTC
D gene: NA; J gene: TRBJ1-2; clone size: NA; V gene: TRBV18; CDR3 protein: CASSPEQGGDYGYTF; CDR3 DNA: TGTGCCAGCTCACCAGAACAGGGTGGCGACTATGGCTACACCTTC
D gene: TRBD1; J gene: TRBJ2-7; clone size: few; V gene: TRBV6-1; CDR3 protein: CASSEWGQGAYEQYF; CDR3 DNA: TGTGCCAGCAGTGAATGGGGACAGGGGGCGTACGAGCAGTACTTC
D gene: NA; J gene: TRBJ1-1; clone size: NA; V gene: TRBV7-9; CDR3 protein: CASSQRGVVNTEAFF; CDR3 DNA: TGTGCCAGCAGCCAGCGGGGGGTAGTGAACACTGAAGCTTTCTTT
D gene: NA; J gene: TRBJ2-3; clone size: NA; V gene: TRBV3-1/TRBV3-2; CDR3 protein: CASSRRNRDLSTDTQYF; CDR3 DNA: TGTGCCAGCAGCCGCCGGAACAGGGACCTAAGCACAGATACGCAGTATTTT
D gene: TRBD1; J gene: TRBJ2-1; clone size: once; V gene: TRBV19; CDR3 protein: CASSIGGQKTSVGEQFF; CDR3 DNA: TGTGCCAGTAGTATAGGGGGACAGAAAACCTCTGTAGGTGAGCAGTTCTTC
D gene: NA; J gene: TRBJ1-2; clone size: NA; V gene: TRBV6-5; CDR3 protein: CASSYDLGPSGYTF; CDR3 DNA: TGTGCCAGCAGTTACGATTTGGGGCCGTCGGGCTACACCTTC
D gene: NA; J gene: TRBJ2-7; clone size: NA; V gene: TRBV7-8; CDR3 protein: CASSLVGGSLSYEQYF; CDR3 DNA: TGTGCCAGCAGCTTAGTAGGTGGGAGCCTCTCCTACGAGCAGTACTTC
D gene: TRBD2; J gene: TRBJ2-2; clone size: NA; V gene: TRBV27; CDR3 protein: CASSFLLSGIVSTGELFF; CDR3 DNA: TGTGCCAGCAGTTTCCTACTTAGCGGGATAGTTAGCACCGGGGAGCTGTTTTTT
D gene: TRBD1; J gene: TRBJ1-1; clone size: NA; V gene: TRBV28; CDR3 protein: CASSSWDRGDTEAFF; CDR3 DNA: TGTGCCAGCAGTAGCTGGGACAGGGGGGACACTGAAGCTTTCTTT
D gene: TRBD2; J gene: TRBJ2-3; clone size: NA; V gene: TRBV4-3; CDR3 protein: CASSQDFAGGDTQYF; CDR3 DNA: TGCGCCAGCAGCCAAGACTTTGCGGGAGGAGATACGCAGTATTTT
D gene: NA; J gene: TRBJ1-2; clone size: NA; V gene: TRBV4-3; CDR3 protein: CASSQAVRNYGYTF; CDR3 DNA: TGCGCCAGCAGCCAAGCTGTCAGGAACTATGGCTACACCTTC
D gene: NA; J gene: TRBJ1-1; clone size: NA; V gene: TRBV5-6; CDR3 protein: CASSPISQDTGGTEAFF; CDR3 DNA: TGTGCCAGCAGCCCAATTTCCCAAGACACCGGGGGGACTGAAGCTTTCTTT
D gene: TRBD1; J gene: TRBJ1-5; clone size: NA; V gene: TRBV29-1; CDR3 protein: CSVADRVGNQPQHF; CDR3 DNA: TGCAGCGTTGCAGACAGGGTCGGCAATCAGCCCCAGCATTTT
D gene: NA; J gene: TRBJ2-7; clone size: NA; V gene: TRBV7-6; CDR3 protein: CASSLAVSSYEQYF; CDR3 DNA: TGTGCCAGCAGCTTAGCGGTTAGCTCCTACGAGCAGTACTTC
D gene: NA; J gene: TRBJ2-6; clone size: NA; V gene: TRBV19; CDR3 protein: CASSPQVGGSDSGANVLTF; CDR3 DNA: TGTGCCAGTAGTCCGCAAGTCGGCGGTAGTGACTCTGGGGCCAACGTCCTGACTTTC
D gene: NA; J gene: TRBJ1-2; clone size: NA; V gene: TRBV19; CDR3 protein: CASSDPGTNYGYTF; CDR3 DNA: TGTGCCAGTAGTGATCCAGGAACGAACTATGGCTACACCTTC
D gene: NA; J gene: TRBJ1-6; clone size: NA; V gene: TRBV10-3; CDR3 protein: CAISDYESSPLHF; CDR3 DNA: TGTGCCATCAGTGATTATGAGTCTTCACCCCTCCACTTT
D gene: NA; J gene: TRBJ2-7; clone size: NA; V gene: TRBV5-1; CDR3 protein: CASSLQVGSYEQYF; CDR3 DNA: TGCGCCAGCAGCTTACAGGTGGGTTCCTACGAGCAGTACTTC
D gene: NA; J gene: TRBJ2-6; clone size: NA; V gene: TRBV30; CDR3 protein: CAWRTPGSGANVLTF; CDR3 DNA: TGTGCCTGGAGGACCCCAGGGTCTGGGGCCAACGTCCTGACTTTC